Sequencing of this T cell receptor beta chain was carried out in a study of cytotoxic CD8 clonotypes in ibrutinib-treated CLL. Study as a whole: Across the patients, 10 to 11 were relapsed/refractory, under 16 treatment-naive and about 18 IGHV unmutated.

Measured with immunoSEQ multiplex PCR; TCRdb has only the in-frame clones, and not every one. This sample has fewer than 85,000 clones, with around 75% found just once. V gave up 0 bases and J gave up 6 bases, with 12 bases separating them. CDR1 is SNHLY and CDR2 is FYNNEI in the germline V gene. The CDR3 sequence is 15 residues long. Study observations and caveats: Clonality was elevated at ibrutinib response and had returned toward baseline at progression. Pretreatment clonality was elevated relative to age-matched healthy donors and paralleled circulating CD8+ T-cell counts.

As regards this clone: Its antigen is unidentified.

This sample comprised PBMCs, obtained after 12 months of ibrutinib treatment. The chain combines TRBV2 with TRBJ1-5; perhaps TRBD1 as D (5 bases). The clonotype was recovered from a human donor with chronic lymphocytic leukemia. CDR3 sequence reads: CASSEALGALQPQHF. CDR3 nucleotides: TGTGCCAGCAGTGAAGCGCTTGGGGCTCTTCAGCCCCAGCATTTT.